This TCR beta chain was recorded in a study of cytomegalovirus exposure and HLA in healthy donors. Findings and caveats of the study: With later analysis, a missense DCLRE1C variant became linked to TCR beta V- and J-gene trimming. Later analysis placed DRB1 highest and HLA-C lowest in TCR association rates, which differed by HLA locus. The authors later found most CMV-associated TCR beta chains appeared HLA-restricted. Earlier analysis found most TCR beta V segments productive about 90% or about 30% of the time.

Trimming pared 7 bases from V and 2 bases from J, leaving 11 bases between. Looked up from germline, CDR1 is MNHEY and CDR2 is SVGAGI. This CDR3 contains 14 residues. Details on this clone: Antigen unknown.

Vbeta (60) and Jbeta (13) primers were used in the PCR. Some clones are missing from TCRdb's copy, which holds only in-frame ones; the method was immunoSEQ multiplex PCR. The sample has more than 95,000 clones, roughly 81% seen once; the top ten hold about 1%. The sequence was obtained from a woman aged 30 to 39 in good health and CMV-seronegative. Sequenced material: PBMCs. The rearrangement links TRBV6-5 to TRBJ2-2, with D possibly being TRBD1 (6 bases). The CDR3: CASIRTVNTGELFF. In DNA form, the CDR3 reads TGTGCCAGCATCCGGACAGTCAACACCGGGGAGCTGTTTTTT.